This T cell receptor beta chain was captured by sequencing in a study of CD8 T cells in ankylosing spondylitis. A few counts support this clonotype. Its matching antigen is unknown. Germline-derived CDR1 and CDR2 are LGHDT and YNNKEL (reference sequence). The J segment lost 5 bases and the V segment lost 4 bases, leaving 13 bases of the junction unmatched. The CDR3 has 16 amino acids. Findings of the study overall: Reactive arthritis synovial fluid and blood were previously reported to contain some motif variants. Disease-linked clones were reportedly significantly enriched in matched ankylosing spondylitis synovial fluid. The study identified a TCR beta motif of fewer than 10 highly homologous variants that appeared characteristic of ankylosing spondylitis blood. Disease-linked clones had a CD8+ phenotype and relatively low frequency in peripheral blood.

Library preparation for TCR beta used quantitative 5'-RACE with molecular barcodes. TCRdb re-called the 5' RACE reads through MiXCR, storing one row per CDR3 protein. The repertoire includes roughly 470,000 distinct CDR3 sequences, 26% of them detected once, and about 1% sits in the top ten. This TCR was recovered from a male donor with ankylosing spondylitis. The genes are TRBV3-1 and TRBJ2-5; TRBD1 aligns across 7 bases. Specimen: blood, either unsorted or a sorted T cell fraction (not recorded which). CDR3 protein: CASSPGTQGLAETQYF. CDR3 DNA sequence: TGTGCCAGCAGCCCCGGTACACAGGGGCTCGCGGAGACCCAGTACTTC.